Following are 13 T cell receptor beta chains from one sample sequenced in a study of blood T cell repertoires in COVID-19. Libraries were prepared by immunoSEQ multiplex PCR; TCRdb keeps only in-frame clonotypes and omits some of them. The data show tens of thousands of clones, more than 80% seen once. Sequencing used peripheral blood. The receptor source for this set is a man at least 80 years old with acute or convalescent COVID-19.

The chain couples TRBV3-1 (or the pseudogene TRBV3-2) to TRBJ1-5, with a tentative D call TRBD1 (6 bases). The CDR3 loop spans 19 amino acids. V was trimmed by 5 bases and J by 1 base, leaving 24 bases between them. The germline gives CDR1 LGHDT, CDR2 YNNKEL (reference sequence). CDR3 coding DNA: TGTGCCAGCAGCGCATCAGGGGAAAATAGTCGAAGGAGCAATCAGCCCCAGCATTTT. Encoded protein: CASSASGENSRRSNQPQHF.

V is TRBV4-3 and J is TRBJ2-1; 8 bases fit TRBD1. The CDR3 runs to 15 residues. Germline values: CDR1 LGHNA, CDR2 YSLEER. The junction had 7 bases not matched to a gene; V was cut back by 0 bases and J by 9 bases. The CDR3 reads CASSQEGRQGSEQFF. In DNA form, the CDR3 reads TGCGCCAGCAGCCAAGAAGGTAGACAGGGGAGTGAGCAGTTCTTC.

The rearrangement links TRBV18 to TRBJ2-2; possibly TRBD1 for D (6 bases). This CDR3 contains 15 residues. In germline, CDR1 is KGHSH, CDR2 LQKENI. Deletions cut 5 bases from V and 3 bases from J, with 13 bases between. For the CDR3, the DNA is TGTGCCAGCTCAAGTTCCAGGGGAGACACCGGGGAGCTGTTTTTT. Translated, it gives CASSSSRGDTGELFF.

The rearrangement links TRBV7-9 to TRBJ1-5; 7 nucleotides line up with TRBD1. Germline-derived CDR1 and CDR2 are SEHNR and FQNEAQ (reference sequence). The J segment lost 0 bases and the V segment lost 1 base, leaving 3 bases of the junction unmatched. The CDR3 is 16 amino acids. The CDR3 here is CASSLDRGNSNQPQHF. DNA of the CDR3: TGTGCCAGCAGCTTAGACAGGGGAAATAGCAATCAGCCCCAGCATTTT.

The chain couples TRBV18 to TRBJ1-1, with 11 bases lining up with TRBD1. Germline assignment: CDR1 KGHSH and CDR2 LQKENI. V lost 1 base to trimming and J lost 4 bases; unmatched junction nucleotides: 8. The length of the CDR3 is 17 residues. CDR3 residues: CASSPRTGGNSGTEAFF. CDR3 in DNA: TGTGCCAGCTCACCACGGACAGGGGGCAACTCAGGCACTGAAGCTTTCTTT.

The V gene is TRBV11-2, the J gene TRBJ2-4, with 8 bases fitting TRBD1. J gave up 6 bases and V 2 bases, and 3 bases lay outside the gene matches. The CDR3 loop spans 14 amino acids. CDR1 and CDR2 (germline): SGHAT, FQNNGV. As DNA, the CDR3 is TGTGCCAGCAGCTTACCCGGGACAGGAAACATTCAGTACTTC. Amino acid sequence: CASSLPGTGNIQYF.

CDR3 loop: CASSPMDRPIYEQYF. In DNA, the CDR3 is TGTGCCAGCTCACCCATGGACAGGCCGATCTACGAGCAGTACTTC. The gene calls are TRBV18 and TRBJ2-7; 7 bases align to TRBD1. The CDR3 covers 15 residues. CDR1 KGHSH and CDR2 LQKENI come from the germline V gene. The trim removed 3 bases at V and 3 bases at J, leaving 8 bases unmatched.

This chain connects TRBV19 to TRBJ1-4; no clear D. V gave up 2 bases and J gave up 4 bases, with 14 bases separating them. The CDR3 length is 16 residues. The V gene's germline CDR1 is LNHDA and CDR2 SQIVND (reference sequence). This CDR3 is CASSIRSAADNEKLFF. CDR3 in DNA: TGTGCCAGTAGTATAAGGAGCGCGGCTGATAATGAAAAACTGTTTTTT.

The rearrangement uses TRBV5-4 and TRBJ2-7; 9 bases are a match to TRBD1. The CDR3 runs to 17 residues. Germline values: CDR1 SGHNT, CDR2 YYREEE (reference sequence). After removal of 3 bases from V and 5 bases from J, the junction contained 15 bases not matched to a gene. The CDR3 DNA follows: TGTGCCAGCAGCTACGGCGGGGGACAGGGCCTTGGAGACGAGCAGTACTTC. As protein: CASSYGGGQGLGDEQYF.

CDR3 nucleotide sequence: TGTGCCAGCAGCTTCCTAGACAGACAGAACACTGAAGCTTTCTTT. It is translated as CASSFLDRQNTEAFF. V usage is TRBV13 and J usage is TRBJ1-1; the D gene is possibly TRBD1 (5 bases). V was pared by 3 bases and J by 1 base, with 12 bases between. Germline assignment: CDR1 PRHDT and CDR2 FYEKMQ (reference sequence). This CDR3 has 15 amino acids. The variable domain in full, completed from reference TRBV13 and TRBJ1-1, reads AAGVIQSPRHLIKEKRETATLKCYPIPRHDTVYWYQQGPGQDPQFLISFYEKMQSDKGSIPDRFSAQQFSDYHSELNMSSLELGDSALYFCASSFLDRQNTEAFFGQGTRLTVV.

V is TRBV4-3 and J is TRBJ1-1, with TRBD1 matching 12 bases. Germline CDR1 LGHNA, CDR2 YSLEER. Trimming removed 6 bases from V and 0 bases from J; junction bases left unmatched: 8. The CDR3 is made up of 17 amino acids. The CDR3 is CASRYSGTGGMNTEAFF. The CDR3 coding sequence is TGCGCCAGCAGATATTCCGGGACAGGGGGCATGAACACTGAAGCTTTCTTT.

V is TRBV3-1 (or the pseudogene TRBV3-2) and J is TRBJ2-1; TRBD1 agrees at 11 bases. CDR1 and CDR2 (germline): LGHDT, YNNKEL (reference sequence). J gave up 8 bases and V 4 bases, and 16 bases lay outside the gene matches. The CDR3 has 18 amino acids. The CDR3 here is CASSLRESRDRGIHEQFF. The CDR3 DNA is TGTGCCAGCAGCCTTCGAGAAAGCCGGGACAGGGGGATCCATGAGCAGTTCTTC.

The gene calls are TRBV9 and TRBJ2-1; 7 bases are shared with TRBD2. Germline lookup yields CDR1 SGDLS and CDR2 YYNGEE. The V gene end was trimmed by 0 bases and the J gene end by 6 bases; junction bases not matched to a gene: 3. The CDR3 loop spans 14 amino acids. The DNA of the CDR3 is TGTGCCAGCAGCGTAGGTAGCGGGCCCAATGAGCAGTTCTTC. As protein: CASSVGSGPNEQFF.